This T cell receptor beta chain was captured by sequencing in a study of cytomegalovirus exposure and HLA in healthy donors. In the study overall: Unique TCR beta sequences numbering some 110 million came from about 179 million T cells in an earlier analysis.

Primers: 60 Vbeta forward and 13 Jbeta reverse. Here immunoSEQ multiplex PCR was the method, and the copy in TCRdb shows in-frame clones only, minus some. The sample includes approximately 42,000 clones. The V gene's germline CDR1 is MNHEY and CDR2 SMNVEV (reference sequence). The V and J ends lost 6 bases and 2 bases, in that order; junction bases with no gene match: 6. The CDR3 sequence is 15 residues long. Comment on this clone: Its antigen is currently unknown.

Study findings and constraints: Later findings reportedly placed an Asian-associated ancestry cluster below the approximately 670-donor mean for N-insertions. CMV serostatus was the only recorded immune exposure for donors. Sequencing probably produced one cluster of sequence variants that were highly shared.

Material: PBMCs. The sequence was collected from a male donor in good health and CMV-seronegative. V and J are TRBV27 and TRBJ2-2, with TRBD1 identical over 7 bases. Here the CDR3 reads CASRYRGLNTGELFF. The CDR3 DNA is TGTGCCAGCAGGTACAGGGGTCTAAACACCGGGGAGCTGTTTTTT.